A selection of T cell receptor beta chains follows, all from one sample in a study of T-cell reconstitution after alpha-beta-depleted transplantation in children. Each CDR3 protein gets one entry after TCRdb re-called the PCR reads with MiXCR. The sample lists approximately 270,000 distinct CDR3 sequences; 9.9% were seen once. Sequenced here: PBMCs from the stem cell graft donor, sampled from the stem cell graft. Receptor source: a human donor who donated a stem cell graft to a child with SCID. Each CDR3 is given with its conserved first and last residue. The order of the fields is V gene, J gene, clone size, D gene, CDR3 protein, CDR3 DNA. D genes are given only for firm matches. Clone sizes are given selectively: once, few, many, or a class where the clone is expanded.

v_gene: TRBV5-1
j_gene: TRBJ2-5
abundance: -
d_gene: -
CDR3aa: CASSLGLLVSQETQYF
CDR3nt: TGCGCCAGCAGCTTGGGTCTCCTGGTTTCCCAAGAGACCCAGTACTTC

v_gene: TRBV5-1
j_gene: TRBJ2-2
abundance: many
d_gene: TRBD1
CDR3aa: CASSLEGATTGELFF
CDR3nt: TGCGCCAGCAGCTTAGAGGGGGCCACCACCGGGGAGCTGTTTTTT

v_gene: TRBV18
j_gene: TRBJ1-2
abundance: few
d_gene: -
CDR3aa: CASSPSWLSDYGYTF
CDR3nt: TGTGCCAGCTCACCATCCTGGTTGAGTGACTATGGCTACACCTTC

v_gene: TRBV7-7
j_gene: TRBJ2-3
abundance: few
d_gene: TRBD2
CDR3aa: CASSPGGTTDTQYF
CDR3nt: TGTGCCAGCAGCCCGGGGGGGACCACAGATACGCAGTATTTT

v_gene: TRBV12-3/TRBV12-4
j_gene: TRBJ2-3
abundance: many
d_gene: -
CDR3aa: CASSFAPDTQYF
CDR3nt: TGTGCCAGCAGTTTTGCCCCAGATACGCAGTATTTT

v_gene: TRBV5-8
j_gene: TRBJ2-3
abundance: -
d_gene: -
CDR3aa: CASSLVAGTSTDTQYF
CDR3nt: TGTGCCAGCAGCTTGGTGGCGGGGACTAGCACAGATACGCAGTATTTT

v_gene: TRBV6-5
j_gene: TRBJ2-5
abundance: few
d_gene: TRBD1
CDR3aa: CASSYFGQEPQETQYF
CDR3nt: TGTGCCAGCAGTTACTTCGGACAGGAGCCACAAGAGACCCAGTACTTC

v_gene: TRBV5-1
j_gene: TRBJ2-7
abundance: -
d_gene: -
CDR3aa: CASSVTGFDARSEQYF
CDR3nt: TGCGCCAGCAGCGTAACAGGCTTCGATGCCCGTAGTGAGCAGTACTTC

v_gene: TRBV3-1
j_gene: TRBJ1-4
abundance: many
d_gene: -
CDR3aa: CASSPRTENEKLFF
CDR3nt: TGTGCCAGCAGCCCCCGGACAGAAAATGAAAAACTGTTTTTT

v_gene: TRBV9
j_gene: TRBJ2-1
abundance: -
d_gene: -
CDR3aa: CASSVRGLNNEQFF
CDR3nt: TGTGCCAGCAGCGTCCGGGGGCTAAACAATGAGCAGTTCTTC

v_gene: TRBV7-9
j_gene: TRBJ2-1
abundance: -
d_gene: -
CDR3aa: CASSLVQGASYNEQFF
CDR3nt: TGTGCCAGCAGCTTAGTCCAGGGCGCATCCTACAATGAGCAGTTCTTC

v_gene: TRBV20-1
j_gene: TRBJ1-6
abundance: few
d_gene: -
CDR3aa: CSARDYGGIDSPLHF
CDR3nt: TGCAGTGCTAGAGATTATGGGGGCATTGATTCACCCCTCCACTTT

v_gene: TRBV7-9
j_gene: TRBJ1-1
abundance: many
d_gene: -
CDR3aa: CASSFMSTEAFF
CDR3nt: TGTGCCAGCAGCTTTATGAGCACTGAAGCTTTCTTT

v_gene: TRBV4-2
j_gene: TRBJ2-5
abundance: -
d_gene: TRBD2
CDR3aa: CASSQETSGQETQYF
CDR3nt: TGTGCCAGCAGCCAAGAGACTAGCGGCCAAGAGACCCAGTACTTC

v_gene: TRBV9
j_gene: TRBJ1-1
abundance: many
d_gene: TRBD1
CDR3aa: CASSAASGGYTEAFF
CDR3nt: TGTGCCAGCAGCGCAGCCTCAGGGGGCTACACTGAAGCTTTCTTT

v_gene: TRBV10-3
j_gene: TRBJ2-5
abundance: few
d_gene: -
CDR3aa: CAISDGRSETQYF
CDR3nt: TGTGCCATCAGTGATGGCAGGTCGGAGACCCAGTACTTC

v_gene: TRBV12-3/TRBV12-4
j_gene: TRBJ2-4
abundance: many
d_gene: TRBD2
CDR3aa: CASSDGLAGGLYF
CDR3nt: TGTGCCAGCAGTGATGGACTAGCGGGGGGCCTGTACTTC

v_gene: TRBV5-1
j_gene: TRBJ2-3
abundance: -
d_gene: TRBD2
CDR3aa: CASDPSGSTTDTQYF
CDR3nt: TGCGCCAGCGACCCTAGCGGGTCCACCACAGATACGCAGTATTTT

v_gene: TRBV4-2
j_gene: TRBJ2-3
abundance: medium-sized
d_gene: TRBD2
CDR3aa: CASSQDLSASGATDTQYF
CDR3nt: TGTGCCAGCAGCCAAGATCTATCGGCTAGCGGGGCCACAGATACGCAGTATTTT

v_gene: TRBV5-5
j_gene: TRBJ2-5
abundance: few
d_gene: -
CDR3aa: CASSLGVVRQETQYF
CDR3nt: TGTGCCAGCAGCTTGGGTGTGGTAAGACAAGAGACCCAGTACTTC

v_gene: TRBV12-3/TRBV12-4
j_gene: TRBJ2-3
abundance: -
d_gene: TRBD2
CDR3aa: CASSLRLAGDFTDTQYF
CDR3nt: TGTGCCAGCAGTCTTCGACTAGCGGGGGACTTCACAGATACGCAGTATTTT

v_gene: TRBV18
j_gene: TRBJ2-2
abundance: few
d_gene: -
CDR3aa: CASSPPSLLSTGELFF
CDR3nt: TGTGCCAGCTCACCACCGAGTCTTTTAAGTACCGGGGAGCTGTTTTTT

v_gene: TRBV5-1
j_gene: TRBJ1-1
abundance: -
d_gene: -
CDR3aa: CASSIGLGRTEAFF
CDR3nt: TGCGCCAGCAGCATCGGCCTTGGGCGGACTGAAGCTTTCTTT

v_gene: TRBV3-1
j_gene: TRBJ1-5
abundance: many
d_gene: -
CDR3aa: CASSQDARINQPQHF
CDR3nt: TGTGCCAGCAGCCAAGATGCTAGAATCAATCAGCCCCAGCATTTT

v_gene: TRBV6-2/TRBV6-3
j_gene: TRBJ1-2
abundance: few
d_gene: -
CDR3aa: CASSGTQSYGYTF
CDR3nt: TGTGCCAGCAGTGGGACACAAAGCTATGGCTACACCTTC

v_gene: TRBV4-2
j_gene: TRBJ1-5
abundance: few
d_gene: -
CDR3aa: CASSQVGDSNQPQHF
CDR3nt: TGTGCCAGCAGCCAAGTCGGTGATAGCAATCAGCCCCAGCATTTT

v_gene: TRBV27
j_gene: TRBJ2-5
abundance: -
d_gene: TRBD2
CDR3aa: CASTVRGLAGGQETQYF
CDR3nt: TGTGCCAGCACCGTCCGGGGACTAGCGGGGGGCCAAGAGACCCAGTACTTC

v_gene: TRBV9
j_gene: TRBJ2-6
abundance: few
d_gene: -
CDR3aa: CASSILVGGANVLTF
CDR3nt: TGTGCCAGCAGCATACTAGTAGGTGGTGCCAACGTCCTGACTTTC

v_gene: TRBV5-5
j_gene: TRBJ2-3
abundance: few
d_gene: TRBD1
CDR3aa: CASSLDRGSLTDTQYF
CDR3nt: TGTGCCAGCAGCTTGGACAGGGGGTCTCTCACAGATACGCAGTATTTT

v_gene: TRBV10-1
j_gene: TRBJ1-1
abundance: few
d_gene: TRBD1
CDR3aa: CASSDSRTGVMGTEAFF
CDR3nt: TGCGCCAGCAGTGATAGCCGGACAGGGGTAATGGGGACTGAAGCTTTCTTT

v_gene: TRBV7-9
j_gene: TRBJ2-7
abundance: -
d_gene: -
CDR3aa: CASSPGVLSYEQYF
CDR3nt: TGTGCCAGCAGCCCCGGGGTACTCTCCTACGAGCAGTACTTC

v_gene: TRBV6-2/TRBV6-3
j_gene: TRBJ2-7
abundance: many
d_gene: TRBD2
CDR3aa: CASSPRTRGSYEQYF
CDR3nt: TGTGCCAGCAGCCCTCGGACTAGAGGTTCCTACGAGCAGTACTTC

v_gene: TRBV4-2
j_gene: TRBJ1-1
abundance: -
d_gene: -
CDR3aa: CASSPTDNLEAFF
CDR3nt: TGTGCCAGCAGCCCCACAGATAATCTTGAAGCTTTCTTT

v_gene: TRBV25-1
j_gene: TRBJ2-1
abundance: few
d_gene: TRBD2
CDR3aa: CASSTPGGYNEQFF
CDR3nt: TGTGCCAGCAGTACCCCGGGGGGGTACAATGAGCAGTTCTTC

v_gene: TRBV20-1
j_gene: TRBJ2-4
abundance: -
d_gene: -
CDR3aa: CSAPPGEVGNIQYF
CDR3nt: TGCAGTGCCCCCCCAGGGGAGGTCGGAAACATTCAGTACTTC

v_gene: TRBV5-1
j_gene: TRBJ2-3
abundance: many
d_gene: -
CDR3aa: CASSLDRSADTQYF
CDR3nt: TGCGCCAGCAGCTTGGACAGGTCTGCAGATACGCAGTATTTT

v_gene: TRBV12-3/TRBV12-4
j_gene: TRBJ1-6
abundance: few
d_gene: TRBD1
CDR3aa: CASGTGEDSPLHF
CDR3nt: TGTGCCAGCGGGACAGGGGAAGATTCACCCCTCCACTTT

v_gene: TRBV20-1
j_gene: TRBJ2-5
abundance: -
d_gene: -
CDR3aa: CSARDLRDPRIQYF
CDR3nt: TGCAGTGCTAGAGATCTCCGGGACCCGCGGATCCAGTACTTC

v_gene: TRBV14
j_gene: TRBJ2-4
abundance: many
d_gene: TRBD1
CDR3aa: CASSPYIGTGPKNIQYF
CDR3nt: TGTGCCAGCAGCCCGTACATTGGGACAGGCCCCAAAAACATTCAGTACTTC

v_gene: TRBV7-6
j_gene: TRBJ2-5
abundance: few
d_gene: -
CDR3aa: CASSTAAETQYF
CDR3nt: TGTGCCAGCAGCACCGCCGCAGAGACCCAGTACTTC

v_gene: TRBV3-1
j_gene: TRBJ2-3
abundance: many
d_gene: -
CDR3aa: CASSQGRGPTDTQYF
CDR3nt: TGTGCCAGCAGCCAAGGACGAGGGCCTACAGATACGCAGTATTTT

v_gene: TRBV29-1
j_gene: TRBJ2-5
abundance: few
d_gene: -
CDR3aa: CSATLGDGQETQYF
CDR3nt: TGCAGCGCCACGTTGGGGGACGGCCAAGAGACCCAGTACTTC

v_gene: TRBV5-1
j_gene: TRBJ2-1
abundance: -
d_gene: TRBD2
CDR3aa: CASSLARTSGGYNEQFF
CDR3nt: TGCGCCAGCAGCTTGGCCCGGACTAGCGGGGGGTACAATGAGCAGTTCTTC

v_gene: TRBV10-1
j_gene: TRBJ2-1
abundance: -
d_gene: -
CDR3aa: CASSALYYNEQFF
CDR3nt: TGCGCCAGCAGTGCCCTCTATTACAATGAGCAGTTCTTC

v_gene: TRBV12-3/TRBV12-4
j_gene: TRBJ2-1
abundance: few
d_gene: TRBD2
CDR3aa: CASSRGLAGGSSYNEQFF
CDR3nt: TGTGCCAGCAGTCGGGGACTAGCGGGGGGCAGCTCCTACAATGAGCAGTTCTTC

v_gene: TRBV20-1
j_gene: TRBJ2-2
abundance: few
d_gene: TRBD2
CDR3aa: CSAPEGSGDNTGELFF
CDR3nt: TGCAGTGCTCCGGAGGGGAGCGGGGACAACACCGGGGAGCTGTTTTTT

v_gene: TRBV7-8
j_gene: TRBJ2-7
abundance: many
d_gene: -
CDR3aa: CASSLPRHPYEQYF
CDR3nt: TGTGCCAGCAGCTTACCCAGACATCCATACGAGCAGTACTTC

v_gene: TRBV3-1
j_gene: TRBJ1-6
abundance: many
d_gene: -
CDR3aa: CASSQEGNSPLHF
CDR3nt: TGTGCCAGCAGCCAAGAAGGGAATTCACCCCTCCACTTT

v_gene: TRBV3-1
j_gene: TRBJ2-7
abundance: few
d_gene: -
CDR3aa: CASSPWAGTYEQYF
CDR3nt: TGTGCCAGCAGCCCTTGGGCAGGTACCTACGAGCAGTACTTC

v_gene: TRBV20-1
j_gene: TRBJ1-2
abundance: few
d_gene: TRBD1
CDR3aa: CSARRDRKDYGYTF
CDR3nt: TGCAGTGCTAGACGGGACAGAAAGGACTATGGCTACACCTTC

v_gene: TRBV20-1
j_gene: TRBJ1-4
abundance: few
d_gene: -
CDR3aa: CSARGGWWAQNEKLFF
CDR3nt: TGCAGTGCTAGAGGGGGATGGTGGGCCCAGAATGAAAAACTGTTTTTT

v_gene: TRBV5-4
j_gene: TRBJ2-1
abundance: few
d_gene: TRBD2
CDR3aa: CASSLSSSGVYNEQFF
CDR3nt: TGTGCCAGCAGCCTAAGTTCTAGCGGGGTTTACAATGAGCAGTTCTTC

v_gene: TRBV5-1
j_gene: TRBJ2-3
abundance: many
d_gene: TRBD2
CDR3aa: CASNGLGRDTQYF
CDR3nt: TGCGCCAGCAATGGACTAGGGAGAGATACGCAGTATTTT

v_gene: TRBV9
j_gene: TRBJ2-2
abundance: few
d_gene: -
CDR3aa: CASSVVGGGTGELFF
CDR3nt: TGTGCCAGCAGCGTAGTTGGGGGAGGCACCGGGGAGCTGTTTTTT

v_gene: TRBV7-9
j_gene: TRBJ2-7
abundance: few
d_gene: TRBD2
CDR3aa: CASSFGLGIYEQYF
CDR3nt: TGTGCCAGCAGCTTTGGACTAGGGATCTACGAGCAGTACTTC